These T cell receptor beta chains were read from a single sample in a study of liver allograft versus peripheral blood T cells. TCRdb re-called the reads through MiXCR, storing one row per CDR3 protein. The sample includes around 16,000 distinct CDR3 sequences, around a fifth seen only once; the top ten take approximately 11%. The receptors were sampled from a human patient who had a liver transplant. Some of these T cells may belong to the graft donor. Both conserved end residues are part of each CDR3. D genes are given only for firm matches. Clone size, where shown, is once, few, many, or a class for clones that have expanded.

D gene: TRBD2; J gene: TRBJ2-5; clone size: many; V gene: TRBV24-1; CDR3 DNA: TGTGCCACCAGTGCGGGGCGGGAGGGCCTTAGAGAGACCCAGTACTTC; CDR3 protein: CATSAGREGLRETQYF
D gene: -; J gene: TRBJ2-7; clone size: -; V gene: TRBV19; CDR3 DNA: TGTGCCAGTAGTATAGCGCAGGGCTACGAGCAGTACTTC; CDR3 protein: CASSIAQGYEQYF
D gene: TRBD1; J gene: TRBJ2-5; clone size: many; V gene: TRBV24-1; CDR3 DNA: TGTGCCACCAGTGATCCCGCCGACAGGGGAAAAGAGACCCAGTACTTC; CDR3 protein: CATSDPADRGKETQYF
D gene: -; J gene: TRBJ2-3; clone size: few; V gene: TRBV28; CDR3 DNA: TGTGCCAGCAGTTTATTCAGGACAGCTAGCACAGATACGCAGTATTTT; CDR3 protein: CASSLFRTASTDTQYF
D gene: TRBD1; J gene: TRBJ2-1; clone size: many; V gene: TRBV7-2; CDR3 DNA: TGTGCCAGCAGCTCGGGACAGGGGGATTACAATGAGCAGTTCTTC; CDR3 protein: CASSSGQGDYNEQFF
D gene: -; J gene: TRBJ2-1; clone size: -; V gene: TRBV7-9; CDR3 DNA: TGTGCCAGCACCCAGGGGTCCGGCTCCTACAATGAGCAGTTCTTC; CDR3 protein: CASTQGSGSYNEQFF
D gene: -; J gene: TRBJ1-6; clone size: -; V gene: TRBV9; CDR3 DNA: TGTGCCAGCAGCGTAGCTGAGATTAATTCACCCCTCCACTTT; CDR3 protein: CASSVAEINSPLHF
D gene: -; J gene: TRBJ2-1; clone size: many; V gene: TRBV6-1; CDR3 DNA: TGTGCCAGCAGTGAAACTTCCGGGACCGCCCCATTCTTC; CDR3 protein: CASSETSGTAPFF
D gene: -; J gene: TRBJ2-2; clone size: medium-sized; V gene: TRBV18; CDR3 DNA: TGTGCCAGCTCCGCCGACAGAAACACCGGGGAGCTGTTTTTT; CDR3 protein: CASSADRNTGELFF
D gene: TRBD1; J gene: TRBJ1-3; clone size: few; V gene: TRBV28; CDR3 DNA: TGTGCCAGCAGTTCCCCCGGGACAGGGTCCGGAAACACCATATATTTT; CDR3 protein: CASSSPGTGSGNTIYF
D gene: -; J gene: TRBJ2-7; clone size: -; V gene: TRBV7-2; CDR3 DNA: TGTGCCAGCAGCTTAATTTCCTGGCAGGGGAGCTCCTACGAGCAGTACTTC; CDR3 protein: CASSLISWQGSSYEQYF
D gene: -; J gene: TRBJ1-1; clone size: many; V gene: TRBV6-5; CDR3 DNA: TGTGCCAGCAGTTACTCGGTCGGCACTGAAGCTTTCTTT; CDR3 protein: CASSYSVGTEAFF
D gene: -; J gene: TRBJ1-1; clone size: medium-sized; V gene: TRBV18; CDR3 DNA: TGTGCCAGCTCACCACTGCCCCAGAACACTGAAGCTTTCTTT; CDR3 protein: CASSPLPQNTEAFF
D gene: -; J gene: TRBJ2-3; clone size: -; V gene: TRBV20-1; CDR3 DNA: TGCAGTGCTAGAAAGCAGGGCCCAGATACGCAGTATTTT; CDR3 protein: CSARKQGPDTQYF
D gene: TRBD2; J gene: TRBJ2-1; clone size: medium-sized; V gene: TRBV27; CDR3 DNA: TGTGCCAGCAGTTACGGGTACGGACTAGCGGGAGGTTCCATCCACAATGAGCAGTTCTTC; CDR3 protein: CASSYGYGLAGGSIHNEQFF
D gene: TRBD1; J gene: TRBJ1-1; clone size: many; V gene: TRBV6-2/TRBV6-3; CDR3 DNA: TGTGCCAGCAGTTCACAGGGGTTGACCACTGAAGCTTTCTTT; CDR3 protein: CASSSQGLTTEAFF
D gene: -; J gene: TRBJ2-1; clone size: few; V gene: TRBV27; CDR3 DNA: TGTGCCAGCAGTAAGGGACTCCGCTCCTACAATGAGCAGTTCTTC; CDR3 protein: CASSKGLRSYNEQFF
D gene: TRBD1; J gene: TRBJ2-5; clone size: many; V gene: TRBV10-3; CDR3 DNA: TGTGCCACCGGGACAGCACAAGAGACCCAGTACTTC; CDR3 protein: CATGTAQETQYF
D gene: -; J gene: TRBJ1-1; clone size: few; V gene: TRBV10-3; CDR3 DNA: TGTGCCATCAGTGAGCGCAGGGCGGTTGAAGCTTTCTTT; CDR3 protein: CAISERRAVEAFF
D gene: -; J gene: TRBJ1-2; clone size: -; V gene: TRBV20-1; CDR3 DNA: TGCAGTGCTAGGCCCCAGGGGATCGGCTACACCTTC; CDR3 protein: CSARPQGIGYTF
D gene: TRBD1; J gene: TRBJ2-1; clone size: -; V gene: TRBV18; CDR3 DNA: TGTGCCAGCTCAGTTACCGGGACAGGGGGTTCCAATGAGCAGTTCTTC; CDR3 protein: CASSVTGTGGSNEQFF
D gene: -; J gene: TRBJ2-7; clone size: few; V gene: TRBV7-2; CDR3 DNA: TGTGCCAGCAGCTTAATCAGGGGCTCCTACGAGCAGTACTTC; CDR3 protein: CASSLIRGSYEQYF
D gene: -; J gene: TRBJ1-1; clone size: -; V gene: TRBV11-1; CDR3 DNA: TGTGCCAGCAGCTTAGAGCCGGGATCCCCTGCTTTCTTT; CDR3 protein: CASSLEPGSPAFF
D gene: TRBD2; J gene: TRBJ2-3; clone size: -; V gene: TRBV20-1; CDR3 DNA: TGCAGTGCTAGAGGGGAGAATGGACTAGCGGGGACTAGCACAGATACGCAGTATTTT; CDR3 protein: CSARGENGLAGTSTDTQYF
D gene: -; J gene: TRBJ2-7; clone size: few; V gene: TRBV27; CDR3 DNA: TGTGCCAGCAGTGGGGGTGGGGGGTATAGTCCCTACGAGCAGTACTTC; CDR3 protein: CASSGGGGYSPYEQYF
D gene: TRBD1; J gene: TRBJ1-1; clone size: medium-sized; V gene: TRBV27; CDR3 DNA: TGTGCCAGCAGTTCCGGACAGGGCGCTGAAGCTTTCTTT; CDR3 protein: CASSSGQGAEAFF
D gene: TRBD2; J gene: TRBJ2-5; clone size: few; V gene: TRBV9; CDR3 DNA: TGTGCCAGCAGCGGCGGGAGGGCCGGGGAGACCCAGTACTTC; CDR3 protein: CASSGGRAGETQYF
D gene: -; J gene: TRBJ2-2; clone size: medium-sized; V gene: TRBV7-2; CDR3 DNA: TGTGCCAGCACCGACAGGCGAGGATTGTCCGGGGAGCTGTTTTTT; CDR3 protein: CASTDRRGLSGELFF
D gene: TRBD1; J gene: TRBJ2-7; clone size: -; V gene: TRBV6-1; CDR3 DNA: TGTGCCAGCAGTCCGGACAGGGTATTGGGAGAGCAGTACTTC; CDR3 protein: CASSPDRVLGEQYF
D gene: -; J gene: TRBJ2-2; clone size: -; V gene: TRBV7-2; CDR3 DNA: TGTGCCAGCAGCTTAGCAGGGGCGAACACCGGGGAGCTGTTTTTT; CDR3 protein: CASSLAGANTGELFF
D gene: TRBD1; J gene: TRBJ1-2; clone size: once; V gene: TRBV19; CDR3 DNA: TGTGCCAGTAGTATCCGGACAGGGGAAGGTGGCTACACCTTC; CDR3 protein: CASSIRTGEGGYTF
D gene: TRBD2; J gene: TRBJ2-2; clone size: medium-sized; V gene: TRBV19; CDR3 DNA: TGTGCCAGTAGATTAGCGGGAGCGAACACCGGGGAGCTGTTTTTT; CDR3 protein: CASRLAGANTGELFF
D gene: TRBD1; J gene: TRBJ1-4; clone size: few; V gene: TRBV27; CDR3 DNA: TGTGCCAGCAGTCCCGAAGCCCACCGAAGACCGGGACAGGGGCCTGCCCAGCGGGGTGAAAAACTGTTTTTT; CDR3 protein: CASSPEAHRRPGQGPAQRGEKLFF
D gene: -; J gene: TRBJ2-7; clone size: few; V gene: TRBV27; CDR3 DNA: TGTGCCAGCAGCCGTGGGGGGACAGTCACGTACGAGCAGTACTTC; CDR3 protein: CASSRGGTVTYEQYF
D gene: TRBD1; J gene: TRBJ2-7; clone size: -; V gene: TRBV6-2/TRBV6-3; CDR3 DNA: TGTGCCAGCAATCCACTTAGACAGGGGGGCCTGCACGAGCAGTACTTC; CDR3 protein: CASNPLRQGGLHEQYF
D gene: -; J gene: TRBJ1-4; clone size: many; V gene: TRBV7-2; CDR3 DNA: TGTGCCAGCAGCTTAGCCAGGGAATTAGGTGAAAAACTGTTTTTT; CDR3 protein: CASSLARELGEKLFF
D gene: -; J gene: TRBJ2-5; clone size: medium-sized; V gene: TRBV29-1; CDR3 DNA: TGCAGCGTTGTACGTGGGGGAGGAGAGACCCAGTACTTC; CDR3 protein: CSVVRGGGETQYF
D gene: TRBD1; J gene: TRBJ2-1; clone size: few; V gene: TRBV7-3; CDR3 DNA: TGTGCCAGCAGCCTACAGACAGGGTTTGAGCAGTTCTTC; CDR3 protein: CASSLQTGFEQFF
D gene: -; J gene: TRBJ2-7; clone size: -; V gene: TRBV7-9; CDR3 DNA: TGTGCCAGCAGCCAGGAGGCCTACGAGCAGTACTTC; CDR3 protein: CASSQEAYEQYF
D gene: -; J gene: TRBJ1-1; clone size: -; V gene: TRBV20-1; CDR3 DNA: TGCAGTGCCCCCCTGGGGGGCCCTAGGACTGAAGCTTTCTTT; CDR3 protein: CSAPLGGPRTEAFF
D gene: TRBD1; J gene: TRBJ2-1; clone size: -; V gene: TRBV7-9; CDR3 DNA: TGTGCCAGCAGCTTCATCGGGGGGACAGGGTCCAGTGTCAAGCAGTTCTTC; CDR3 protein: CASSFIGGTGSSVKQFF
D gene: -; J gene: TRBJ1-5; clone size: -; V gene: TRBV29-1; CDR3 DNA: TGCAGCGTTGAAGGGGGTCGGGGTCAGCCCCAGCATTTT; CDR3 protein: CSVEGGRGQPQHF
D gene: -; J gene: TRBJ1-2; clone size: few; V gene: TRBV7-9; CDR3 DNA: TGTGCCAGCAGCCTCAATACGGGCTACACCTTC; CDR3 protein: CASSLNTGYTF
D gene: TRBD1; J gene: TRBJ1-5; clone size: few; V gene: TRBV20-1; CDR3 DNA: TGCAGTGCTAGAGTCCGGGGTCCGGACAGGGGGATCCTTAGCAATCAGCCCCAGCATTTT; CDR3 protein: CSARVRGPDRGILSNQPQHF
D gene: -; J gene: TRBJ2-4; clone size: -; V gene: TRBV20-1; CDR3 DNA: TGCAGTGCTTCAGACGGCTACAAAAACATTCAGTACTTC; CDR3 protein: CSASDGYKNIQYF
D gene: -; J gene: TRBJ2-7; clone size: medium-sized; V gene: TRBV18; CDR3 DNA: TGTGCCAGCTCACCAGGAGGGGGCTACGAGCAGTACTTC; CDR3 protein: CASSPGGGYEQYF
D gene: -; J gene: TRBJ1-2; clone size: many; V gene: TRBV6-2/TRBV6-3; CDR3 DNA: TGTGCCAGCTGCGGGTCTTCTTTTTATGGCTACACCTTC; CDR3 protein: CASCGSSFYGYTF